A single sample gave rise to the 27 T cell receptor beta chains below, sequenced in a study of cytomegalovirus exposure and HLA in healthy donors. This PCR relied on a set of 60 Vbeta primers and 13 Jbeta primers. The protocol was immunoSEQ multiplex PCR, while the TCRdb copy is restricted to in-frame clones and leaves out a portion. Of approximately 170,000 clones in the sample, 76% are singletons; the top ten hold less than 0.9%. The sequencing input was PBMCs. These receptors were obtained from a female donor in good health and CMV-seronegative.

V and J are TRBV7-8 and TRBJ2-7; 10 bases align to TRBD2. J lost 5 bases, V lost 2 bases, and 15 bases had no gene match. CDR3 length: 18 amino acids. The germline V gene encodes CDR1 SGHVS and CDR2 FQNEAQ. The chain's CDR3 is CASSLYPPDELAGDEQYF. The CDR3 region has the DNA TGTGCCAGCAGCTTATATCCCCCCGACGAGCTAGCGGGAGACGAGCAGTACTTC.

The chain recombines TRBV7-2 with TRBJ2-3; TRBD2 agrees at 8 bases. CDR1 is SGHTA, CDR2 FQGNSA, per germline. The J segment lost 3 bases and the V segment lost 8 bases, leaving 7 bases of the junction unmatched. This CDR3 is 14 amino acids long. The CDR3 bases are TGTGCCAGCTCCGGGGGGGAGTGGACAGATACGCAGTATTTT. It specifies CASSGGEWTDTQYF.

This clone has only a few counts. This chain uses TRBV4-1 with TRBJ1-3, with 11 bases aligning to TRBD1. This CDR3 comprises 19 residues. The ends lost 5 bases at V and 0 bases at J; junction bases unmatched: 12. Germline-derived CDR1 and CDR2 are MGHRA and YSYEKL. The DNA of the CDR3 is TGCGCCAGCAGCACGGGACAGGGGGGAGCGGAGGTCTCTGGAAACACCATATATTTT. It translates to CASSTGQGGAEVSGNTIYF.

This chain uses TRBV6-1 with TRBJ1-2; D is possibly TRBD1 (5 bases). V was clipped by 4 bases and J by 1 base, with 22 bases between them. This CDR3 has 18 residues. CDR1 is MNHNS, CDR2 SASEGT, per germline. CDR3 in amino acids: CASSVGVDGMMVNYGYTF. In nucleotides, the CDR3 is TGTGCCAGCAGTGTAGGGGTTGACGGTATGATGGTTAACTATGGCTACACCTTC.

This chain uses TRBV28 with TRBJ1-4; 8 bases map to TRBD1. The CDR3 is 14 residues long. CDR1 is MDHEN and CDR2 is SYDVKM in the germline V gene. V was pared by 6 bases and J by 7 bases, with 7 bases of the junction left unmatched. The DNA for the CDR3 is TGTGCCAGCAGAACCAGGGGGCGGGGTGAAAAACTGTTTTTT. This sequence encodes CASRTRGRGEKLFF.

This clone was counted a single time. The chain uses TRBV19 and TRBJ2-5; TRBD2 aligns across 9 bases. With V trimmed by 3 bases and J by 1 base, 12 bases remained unmatched. Germline V gives CDR1 LNHDA, CDR2 SQIVND (reference sequence). CDR3 size: 18 residues. CDR3 loop: CASSMFSYSGGPQETQYF. The CDR3 DNA sequence: TGTGCCAGTAGTATGTTCTCGTATAGCGGGGGACCCCAAGAGACCCAGTACTTC.

This clone was seen a few times. The CDR3 protein is CASKGSGGQETQYF. CDR3 DNA: TGTGCCAGCAAGGGGAGCGGGGGGCAAGAGACCCAGTACTTC. The chain is built from TRBV11-2 and TRBJ2-5; 9 positions agree with TRBD2. Germline loops: CDR1 SGHAT, CDR2 FQNNGV. The V gene end was trimmed by 7 bases and the J gene end by 2 bases; junction bases not matched to a gene: 5. The CDR3 consists of 14 residues.

This clone has a single count. V usage is TRBV2 and J usage is TRBJ1-2, with unresolved D. CDR3 length: 13 amino acids. Germline V gene lookup returns CDR1 SNHLY and CDR2 FYNNEI. The germline V and J ends were trimmed by 6 bases and 7 bases, with 15 bases remaining between them. The CDR3 DNA follows: TGTGCCAGCAGGACCACCCCAGAGGGTGGCTACACCTTC. It codes for CASRTTPEGGYTF.

The chain couples TRBV7-7 to TRBJ2-2, with 7 bases lining up with TRBD1. The CDR3 has 14 residues. Germline-derived CDR1 and CDR2 are SSHAT and FNYEAQ (reference sequence). The junction had 6 bases not matched to a gene; V was cut back by 5 bases and J by 6 bases. For the CDR3, the DNA is TGTGCCAGCAGCCCCAGGACAGGCGCCGGGGAGCTGTTTTTT. Its protein is CASSPRTGAGELFF.

The chain couples TRBV5-8 to TRBJ1-1; D is undetermined. The CDR3 totals 15 residues. CDR1 is SGHTS, CDR2 YDEGEE, per germline. V was shortened by 3 bases and J by 0 bases, with 12 bases between the two germline ends. The chain's CDR3 is CASSSLGSLNTEAFF. In DNA form, the CDR3 reads TGTGCCAGCAGCTCCCTGGGCAGCCTGAACACTGAAGCTTTCTTT. The entire variable domain, with the rest obtained from reference TRBV5-8 and TRBJ1-1, is as follows: EAGVTQSPTHLIKTRGQQATLRCSPISGHTSVYWYQQALGLGLQFLLWYDEGEERNRGNFPPRFSGRQFPNYSSELNVNALELEDSALYLCASSSLGSLNTEAFFGQGTRLTVV.

This chain joins TRBV18 and TRBJ1-5, with TRBD1 as a possible D gene (5 bases). Germline CDR1 KGHSH, CDR2 LQKENI. The CDR3 consists of 13 residues. The germline V and J ends were trimmed by 5 bases and 4 bases, with 9 bases remaining between them. The CDR3 protein is CASSTTGNQPQHF. The CDR3 DNA is TGTGCCAGCTCAACCACAGGAAATCAGCCCCAGCATTTT.

The gene calls are TRBV9 and TRBJ2-7; 9 positions match TRBD2. CDR3 length: 15 amino acids. Germline trimming cut 0 bases from V and 7 bases from J; bases unmatched to any gene: 8. Germline CDR1 is SGDLS and CDR2 is YYNGEE. The CDR3 bases are TGTGCCAGCAGCGTAGACTTCGCGGGGGGGAGGGAGCAGTACTTC. This codes for CASSVDFAGGREQYF.

The rearrangement links TRBV28 to TRBJ2-1; 7 positions match TRBD1. Losses at the gene ends were 7 bases for V and 4 bases for J; bases not matched to a gene: 10. This CDR3 has 15 residues. In germline, CDR1 is MDHEN, CDR2 SYDVKM. The CDR3 sequence: CASKPGQLPYNEQFF. CDR3 in DNA: TGTGCCAGCAAGCCGGGACAGCTTCCTTACAATGAGCAGTTCTTC.

Points on this clone: Its ends do not fully match the called genes, so a read error is possible. CDR3 nucleotide sequence: TGTGCCAGCAGGGACAGGTCGAACTACGAGCAGTGCTTC. Translated, it gives CASRDRSNYEQCF. The genes are TRBV6-5 and TRBJ2-7; 7 nucleotides match TRBD1. The CDR3 contains 13 residues. Germline V gene lookup returns CDR1 MNHEY and CDR2 SVGAGI.

V and J are TRBV2 and TRBJ2-2; D remains ambiguous. The CDR3 spans 15 residues. V lost 2 bases and J lost 3, with 10 bases in between. Germline lookup yields CDR1 SNHLY and CDR2 FYNNEI. The CDR3 DNA is TGTGCCAGCAGTGAATTAAATCAGTACACCGGGGAGCTGTTTTTT. This sequence encodes CASSELNQYTGELFF.

The table lists this clone with a count of one. The V gene is TRBV6-1, the J gene TRBJ2-7; no clear D gene. The germline CDR1 and CDR2 sequences are MNHNS and SASEGT. CDR3 length equals 13 residues. The germline V and J ends were trimmed by 2 bases and 5 bases, with 10 bases remaining between them. In nucleotides, the CDR3 is TGTGCCAGCAGTGAATCCGGCCGGGACGAGCAGTACTTC. Translated: CASSESGRDEQYF.

The chain recombines TRBV28 with TRBJ1-2; 8 bases line up with TRBD1. The CDR3 has 13 residues. In germline, CDR1 is MDHEN, CDR2 SYDVKM. The V gene end was trimmed by 4 bases and the J gene end by 5 bases; junction bases not matched to a gene: 3. The CDR3 here is CASSWTGLYGYTF. CDR3 sequence (DNA): TGTGCCAGCAGTTGGACAGGGCTTTATGGCTACACCTTC.

Of note for this clone: One end of the junction varies from germline; a read error may be responsible. The sample has other DNA sequences that encode this CDR3 too. The chain links TRBV7-9 to TRBJ2-1; possibly TRBD2 for D (5 bases). Germline V gene sequence: CDR1 SEHNR, CDR2 FQNEAQ (reference sequence). This CDR3 comprises 13 residues. CDR3 sequence reads: CASSLAEINEQFF. The CDR3 DNA reads TGTGCCAGCAGCCTAGCCGAGATAAATGAGCAGTTCTTC.

This clone showed up just a few times. The gene calls are TRBV4-3 and TRBJ1-1; weak D call: TRBD1 (5 bases). There are 15 residues in the CDR3. CDR1 and CDR2 from the germline V gene are LGHNA and YSLEER. Trimming shortened V by 0 bases and J by 5 bases, and 13 bases separated the two germline ends. The CDR3 bases are TGCGCCAGCAGCCAAGATTATAGGGGCGCGACTGAAGCTTTCTTT. Amino acid sequence: CASSQDYRGATEAFF.

Turning to this clone: The junction shows a germline mismatch at one end, possibly a read error. J is TRBJ2-5 and V is TRBV30, with a tentative D call TRBD2 (6 bases). CDR3 size: 15 residues. Germline lookup yields CDR1 GTSNPN and CDR2 SVGIG (reference sequence). CDR3 sequence (DNA): TGTGCCAGGAGTGGCGGGGAGACTACGCAAGAGACCCAGTACTTC. This sequence encodes CARSGGETTQETQYF.

The chain links TRBV9 to TRBJ2-5, with a tentative D call TRBD1 (7 bases). V was shortened by 3 bases and J by 5 bases, with 17 bases between the two germline ends. CDR1 and CDR2 (germline): SGDLS, YYNGEE. The CDR3 totals 15 residues. Here the CDR3 DNA reads TGTGCCAGCAGCGGGGGACAGCTCGGAGGGGAGACCCAGTACTTC. This codes for CASSGGQLGGETQYF. Full variable domain (outside the CDR3, taken from reference TRBV9 and TRBJ2-5): DSGVTQTPKHLITATGQRVTLRCSPRSGDLSVYWYQQSLDQGLQFLIQYYNGEERAKGNILERFSAQQFPDLHSELNLSSLELGDSALYFCASSGGQLGGETQYFGPGTRLLVL.

The V gene is TRBV27, the J gene TRBJ2-7, with 7 nucleotides matching TRBD1. There are 15 residues in the CDR3. Germline V gene data show CDR1 as MNHEY and CDR2 as SMNVEV (reference sequence). V was clipped by 6 bases and J by 5 bases; unmatched bases: 13. CDR3 DNA: TGTGCCAGCAGACGAAACAGGGGTTCTTTCCACGAGCAGTACTTC. Amino acids: CASRRNRGSFHEQYF.

This chain links TRBV29-1 with TRBJ2-7; TRBD1 matches at 11 bases. With 8 bases clipped from V and 7 bases from J, the junction kept 7 bases outside the gene matches. The CDR3 is 12 residues long. CDR1 is SQVTM and CDR2 is ANQGSEA in the germline V gene. The CDR3 here is CSFRTGGEEQYF. CDR3 nucleotides: TGCAGCTTCCGGACAGGGGGCGAGGAGCAGTACTTC.

The chain links TRBV27 to TRBJ2-7; D remains unclear. V gave up 4 bases and J gave up 2 bases, with 6 bases separating them. The length of the CDR3 is 12 residues. In germline, CDR1 is MNHEY, CDR2 SMNVEV (reference sequence). The DNA of the CDR3 is TGTGCCAGCAGTTCCTCTACCTACGAGCAGTACTTC. This sequence encodes CASSSSTYEQYF.

This clone was recorded a few times. The V gene is TRBV19, the J gene TRBJ2-7; 7 nucleotides agree with TRBD1. The CDR3 contains 17 residues. J gave up 3 bases and V 1 base, and 12 bases lay outside the gene matches. From germline, CDR1 is LNHDA and CDR2 SQIVND (reference sequence). DNA for the CDR3: TGTGCCAGTAGTATAGGTGGGAATAGAGGGGGCGTCTACGAGCAGTACTTC. Its translation: CASSIGGNRGGVYEQYF.

The V call is TRBV18, the J call TRBJ1-6, with no clear D. This CDR3 spans 15 amino acids. V lost 3 bases and J 3 bases, leaving 9 bases between the germline ends. CDR1 KGHSH and CDR2 LQKENI come from the germline V gene. This CDR3 reads CASSPGRGYNSPLHF. DNA of the CDR3: TGTGCCAGCTCACCTGGACGGGGCTATAATTCACCCCTCCACTTT.

The chain carries TRBV4-3 and TRBJ1-6; TRBD1 agrees at 8 bases. J was trimmed by 0 bases and V by 3 bases; bases with no gene match: 10. This CDR3 comprises 19 residues. Germline V gene lookup returns CDR1 LGHNA and CDR2 YSLEER. CDR3 region: CASSHTGTGTSSYNSPLHF. The CDR3 DNA reads TGCGCCAGCAGCCATACCGGGACAGGAACAAGCTCCTATAATTCACCCCTCCACTTT.